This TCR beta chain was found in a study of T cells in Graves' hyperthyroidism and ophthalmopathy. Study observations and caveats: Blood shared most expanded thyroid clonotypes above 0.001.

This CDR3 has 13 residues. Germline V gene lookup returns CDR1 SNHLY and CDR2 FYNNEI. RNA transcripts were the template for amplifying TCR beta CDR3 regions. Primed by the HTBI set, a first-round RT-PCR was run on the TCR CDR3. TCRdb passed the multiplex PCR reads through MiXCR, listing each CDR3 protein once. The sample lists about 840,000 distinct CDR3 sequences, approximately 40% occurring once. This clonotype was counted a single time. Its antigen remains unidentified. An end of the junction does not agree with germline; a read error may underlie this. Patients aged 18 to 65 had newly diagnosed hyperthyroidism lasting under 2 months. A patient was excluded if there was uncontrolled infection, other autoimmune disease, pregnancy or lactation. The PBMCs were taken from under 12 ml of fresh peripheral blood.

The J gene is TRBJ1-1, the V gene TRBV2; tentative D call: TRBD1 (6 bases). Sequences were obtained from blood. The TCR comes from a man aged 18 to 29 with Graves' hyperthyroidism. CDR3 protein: CASSFPGDTEALF. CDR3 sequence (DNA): TGCGCCAGCAGCTTCCCGGGGGACACTGAAGCTCTCTTT.